Listed here are 18 T cell receptor beta chains from one sample, sequenced in a study of identical twins. TCRdb itself ran the 5' RACE reads through MiXCR, one entry per CDR3 protein. The sample holds 520,000 or so distinct CDR3 sequences, about 20% seen once. This sample also belongs to another study, concerning T cells expressing NK-cell markers.

Sequencing was done on a sample of CD4+ T cells sorted from blood. Receptors were obtained from a woman aged 18-29 years in good health.

V and J are TRBV5-1 and TRBJ1-1, with 9 bases matching TRBD1. V shed 0 bases, J shed 9 bases, and the junction held 18 bases outside the gene matches. The CDR3 extends over 18 amino acids. Germline V CDR1 and CDR2: SGHRS, YFSETQ. CDR3 sequence: CASSLGLNAGTGQAKAFF. The DNA of the CDR3 is TGCGCCAGCAGCTTGGGGCTAAACGCCGGGACAGGGCAGGCGAAAGCTTTCTTT.

This clonotype was counted a few times. The chain combines TRBV9 with TRBJ1-1; D unresolved. This CDR3 has 14 residues. Germline CDR1 reads SGDLS; CDR2 reads YYNGEE. The germline V and J ends were trimmed by 0 bases and 5 bases, with 11 bases remaining between them. CDR3 residues: CASSVVVLGTEAFF. The CDR3 nucleotides are TGTGCCAGCAGCGTAGTCGTCTTAGGGACTGAAGCTTTCTTT.

The sample holds a few counts of this clonotype. The genes are TRBV27 and TRBJ1-2; tentative D call: TRBD1 (5 bases). The CDR3 contains 12 residues. Germline values: CDR1 MNHEY, CDR2 SMNVEV (reference sequence). Trimming removed 7 bases at V and 4 bases at J, with 10 bases between. CDR3 DNA: TGTGCCAGCAAGGAGGGACGCTATGGCTACACCTTC. Residues: CASKEGRYGYTF.

The V gene is TRBV20-1, the J gene TRBJ1-5; D is perhaps TRBD1 (5 bases). The CDR3 spans 13 residues. Germline lookup yields CDR1 DFQATT and CDR2 SNEGSKA (reference sequence). V gave up 6 bases and J gave up 5 bases, with 14 bases separating them. Written as DNA, the CDR3 is TGCAGTGCCCCCCCCGGGGGTGATCAGCCCCAGCATTTT. Protein: CSAPPGGDQPQHF.

In this sample, this clonotype turned up many times. The chain joins TRBV5-1 to TRBJ1-2; 7 bases agree with TRBD1. Germline V gene sequence: CDR1 SGHRS, CDR2 YFSETQ. The CDR3 has 16 amino acids. V dropped 4 bases and J dropped 5; count of bases not matched to a gene: 14. The CDR3 reads CASSDLTQGNPYGYTF. CDR3 in DNA: TGCGCCAGCAGCGACCTAACACAGGGGAATCCATATGGCTACACCTTC.

The chain has TRBV20-1 and TRBJ2-2; D possibly corresponds to TRBD2 (6 bases). V was cut by 3 bases and J by 6 bases, with 14 bases left in between. This CDR3 has 14 residues. Germline CDR1 DFQATT, CDR2 SNEGSKA (reference sequence). The CDR3 spells CSASFPGVPGELFF. DNA of the CDR3: TGCAGTGCTAGCTTCCCGGGAGTACCCGGGGAGCTGTTTTTT.

The V call is TRBV13, the J call TRBJ2-2; D not certain. Germline V gene lookup returns CDR1 PRHDT and CDR2 FYEKMQ (reference sequence). Trimming removed 2 bases at V and 3 bases at J, with 10 bases between. The length of the CDR3 is 15 residues. The CDR3 region has the DNA TGTGCCAGCAGCTTATTAAGGTGGGACACCGGGGAGCTGTTTTTT. Its protein product is CASSLLRWDTGELFF.

V gene TRBV11-2 combines with J gene TRBJ2-3, with 9 bases aligning to TRBD2. The ends lost 5 bases at V and 7 bases at J; junction bases unmatched: 10. The CDR3 consists of 15 residues. CDR1 and CDR2 from the germline V gene are SGHAT and FQNNGV. CDR3: CASSPLSGSSHTQYF. Here the CDR3 DNA reads TGTGCCAGCAGCCCACTTAGCGGGAGTTCGCATACGCAGTATTTT.

This clonotype was seen only a few times. V usage is TRBV29-1 and J usage is TRBJ1-1; D perhaps matches TRBD1 (6 bases). The CDR3 has 13 amino acids. Trimming left V 5 bases short and J 1 base short, with 11 bases between. CDR1 is SQVTM, CDR2 ANQGSEA, per germline. The CDR3 sequence: CSVFRGGNTEAFF. CDR3 DNA sequence: TGCAGCGTTTTTCGAGGGGGGAACACTGAAGCTTTCTTT.

J is TRBJ1-1 and V is TRBV4-3; 9 bases fit TRBD1. V lost 5 bases, J lost 5 bases, and 12 bases stayed unmatched. Germline V gene data show CDR1 as LGHNA and CDR2 as YSLEER. This CDR3 is 16 amino acids long. The CDR3 here is CASSKSRLGQGTEAFF. The CDR3 DNA sequence: TGCGCCAGCAGCAAAAGCCGGTTGGGACAGGGAACTGAAGCTTTCTTT.

Only a few counts were recorded for this clonotype. The gene calls are TRBV5-1 and TRBJ2-3, with D tentatively TRBD2 (6 bases). Per the germline V gene, CDR1 is SGHRS and CDR2 is YFSETQ. V was pared by 4 bases and J by 5 bases, with 14 bases between. The CDR3 runs 14 residues. CDR3 sequence: CASSTGGIVDTQYF. The DNA for the CDR3 is TGCGCCAGCAGCACAGGCGGGATAGTAGATACGCAGTATTTT.

The genes are TRBV5-6 and TRBJ2-1; D gene unclear. V was pared by 4 bases and J by 7 bases, with 15 bases between. Germline V gives CDR1 SGHDT, CDR2 YYEEEE. This CDR3 has 14 residues. The CDR3 here is CASSTGPVGNEQFF. The CDR3, as DNA: TGTGCCAGCAGCACCGGACCCGTGGGAAATGAGCAGTTCTTC.

This clonotype showed up many times. The V call is TRBV12-3 or TRBV12-4, the J call TRBJ2-7, with D maybe TRBD1 (5 bases). The length of the CDR3 is 15 residues. Trimming shortened V by 7 bases and J by 6 bases, and 22 bases separated the two germline ends. The CDR3: CASTPGVGWGSEQYF. The DNA for the CDR3 is TGTGCCAGCACCCCGGGCGTAGGGTGGGGCTCCGAGCAGTACTTC.

The DNA of the CDR3 is TGTGCCATCAGTGAGGAAAGGGGTCGAAACGAGCAGTACTTC. As protein: CAISEERGRNEQYF. The chain has TRBV10-3 and TRBJ2-7; TRBD1 is a possible D gene (5 bases). CDR1 and CDR2 (germline): ENHRY, SYGVKD. The CDR3 sequence is 14 residues long. The V end was cut by 2 bases, the J end by 5 bases, with 13 bases between.

This clonotype has only a few counts. The J gene is TRBJ1-2, the V gene TRBV6-5, with TRBD1 matching over 8 bases. CDR1 is MNHEY and CDR2 is SVGAGI in the germline V gene. The V gene end was trimmed by 0 bases and the J gene end by 7 bases; junction bases not matched to a gene: 10. The CDR3 is made up of 16 amino acids. CDR3 protein: CASSYSMGRGRSGYTF. CDR3 in DNA: TGTGCCAGCAGTTACTCGATGGGCAGGGGGCGAAGTGGCTACACCTTC.

Only a few counts were recorded for this clonotype. The chain recombines TRBV9 with TRBJ2-6; D unresolved. Germline V lookup: CDR1 SGDLS, CDR2 YYNGEE. With 3 bases removed from V and 0 bases from J, the gap between germline ends came to 10 bases. The CDR3 has 16 amino acids. The DNA of the CDR3 is TGTGCCAGCAGCGCGTATTTAGGCTCTGGGGCCAACGTCCTGACTTTC. Its translation: CASSAYLGSGANVLTF.

This clonotype was counted a few times. This chain uses TRBV18 with TRBJ2-2; 7 nucleotides align to TRBD1. Germline V gene data show CDR1 as KGHSH and CDR2 as LQKENI. This CDR3 spans 16 amino acids. V trimming: 3 bases; J trimming: 3 bases; junction bases outside the gene matches: 7. Here the CDR3 reads CASSPPGTAHTGELFF. The DNA of the CDR3 is TGTGCCAGCTCACCCCCCGGGACAGCGCACACCGGGGAGCTGTTTTTT.

The chain is built from TRBV18 and TRBJ2-7, with D tentatively TRBD1 or TRBD2 (5 bases each). V dropped 4 bases and J dropped 2 bases, with 12 bases sitting between them. This CDR3 comprises 14 residues. Per the germline V gene, CDR1 is KGHSH and CDR2 is LQKENI. The CDR3 bases are TGTGCCAGCTCACACCGGGACGATCCCTACGAGCAGTACTTC. It specifies CASSHRDDPYEQYF.